The 9 T cell receptor beta chains given below trace back to one sample, sequenced in a study of cytomegalovirus exposure and HLA in healthy donors. The PCR made use of 60 Vbeta and 13 Jbeta primers. Using immunoSEQ multiplex PCR, the repertoire was profiled, and TCRdb retains in-frame clones only, with some absent. The sample records about 160,000 clones, over 60% being singletons. Material for sequencing was PBMCs. The receptors originated from a woman in her 30s in good health and CMV-seronegative.

The V gene is TRBV28, the J gene TRBJ2-6, with D maybe TRBD1 (5 bases). In germline, CDR1 is MDHEN, CDR2 SYDVKM. There are 16 residues in the CDR3. Deletions cut 3 bases from V and 1 base from J, with 10 bases between. This CDR3 reads CASSFRDWSGANVLTF. In nucleotides, the CDR3 is TGTGCCAGCAGTTTCAGGGATTGGTCTGGGGCCAACGTCCTGACTTTC.

The gene calls are TRBV7-9 and TRBJ1-4, with 10 bases identical to TRBD1. The CDR3 length is 15 residues. The V gene's germline CDR1 is SEHNR and CDR2 FQNEAQ (reference sequence). Trimming at V came to 4 bases and at J to 5 bases, leaving 4 bases not matched to a gene. The CDR3 loop is CASSYPGQGNEKLFF. CDR3 sequence (DNA): TGTGCCAGCAGCTACCCGGGACAGGGGAATGAAAAACTGTTTTTT.

The J gene is TRBJ1-1, the V gene TRBV28; D is undetermined. The germline gives CDR1 MDHEN, CDR2 SYDVKM. V was trimmed by 7 bases and J by 11 bases, leaving 14 bases between them. CDR3 size: 11 residues. CDR3 amino acids: CASTRPGGAFF. CDR3 coding DNA: TGTGCCAGCACCCGGCCTGGAGGCGCTTTCTTT.

This sequence joins TRBV6-1 and TRBJ1-5; D may be TRBD1 (5 bases). V dropped 4 bases and J dropped 2 bases, with 15 bases sitting between them. In germline, CDR1 is MNHNS, CDR2 SASEGT. CDR3 length: 16 amino acids. This CDR3 reads CASSALRGDGNQPQHF. CDR3 sequence (DNA): TGTGCCAGCAGTGCCCTACGGGGGGACGGCAATCAGCCCCAGCATTTT.

The chain links TRBV5-6 to TRBJ2-7; 7 bases line up with TRBD2. The germline V gene has CDR1 SGHDT and CDR2 YYEEEE. V shed 5 bases, J shed 2 bases, and the junction held 7 bases outside the gene matches. This CDR3 contains 14 residues. The CDR3 spells CASSSVGGTYEQYF. The CDR3 DNA reads as TGTGCCAGCAGTTCCGTCGGGGGGACCTACGAGCAGTACTTC.

V gene TRBV4-2 combines with J gene TRBJ1-2, with 9 nucleotides matching TRBD1. Germline V gene sequence: CDR1 LGHNA, CDR2 YNFKEQ. The CDR3 has 14 amino acids. Trimming removed 1 base from V and 6 bases from J; junction bases left unmatched: 3. CDR3: CASSQGTGANGYTF. As DNA, the CDR3 is TGTGCCAGCAGCCAAGGGACAGGGGCGAATGGCTACACCTTC.

The genes are TRBV4-3 and TRBJ2-2; 7 nucleotides align to TRBD2. V shed 0 bases and J 1 base; nucleotides not matched to a gene: 5. Germline V CDR1 and CDR2: LGHNA, YSLEER. CDR3 length: 17 amino acids. The CDR3, as DNA: TGCGCCAGCAGCCAAGATCTGGCGGGGGTGAACACCGGGGAGCTGTTTTTT. As protein: CASSQDLAGVNTGELFF.

This clone turned up a few times. The V and J genes are TRBV5-1 and TRBJ2-5; the match to TRBD1 covers 7 bases. The CDR3 has 14 residues. In germline, CDR1 is SGHRS, CDR2 YFSETQ. V lost 6 bases and J lost 2; bases outside the gene matches: 7. This CDR3 is CASTLRQGQETQYF. The CDR3 bases are TGCGCCAGCACCCTAAGACAGGGACAAGAGACCCAGTACTTC.

The genes are TRBV5-4 and TRBJ1-1; D is possibly TRBD1 (6 bases). V lost 7 bases and J 0 bases, leaving 10 bases between the germline ends. In germline, CDR1 is SGHNT, CDR2 YYREEE (reference sequence). There are 13 residues in the CDR3. Written as DNA, the CDR3 is TGTGCCAGCGGCCAGGGGATGAACACTGAAGCTTTCTTT. Amino acids: CASGQGMNTEAFF.